One and the same sample provided the 2 T cell receptor beta chains below, sequenced in a study of cytomegalovirus exposure and HLA in healthy donors. The PCR had 60 Vbeta and 13 Jbeta primers. Some clones are missing from TCRdb's copy, which holds only in-frame ones; the method was immunoSEQ multiplex PCR. The table records 80,000 or so clones, 60% to 70% of them present only once. The sequencing input was PBMCs. The receptors stem from a man in his thirties or forties in good health and CMV-seropositive.

The gene calls are TRBV5-1 and TRBJ1-6; 10 bases align to TRBD1. The CDR3 length is 15 residues. Germline V gene data show CDR1 as SGHRS and CDR2 as YFSETQ. V shed 4 bases and J 8 bases; nucleotides not matched to a gene: 6. CDR3 protein: CASSPPGQGHSPLHF. CDR3 coding DNA: TGCGCCAGCAGCCCACCGGGACAGGGGCATTCACCCCTCCACTTT.

The chain uses TRBV5-6 and TRBJ2-2; possible D gene TRBD1, 6 bases. Trimming took off 1 base at V and 0 bases at J, with 13 bases between the two ends. The CDR3 has 17 amino acids. Germline V gene sequence: CDR1 SGHDT, CDR2 YYEEEE. DNA of the CDR3: TGTGCCAGCAGCTTGTGGGACACCAAGCCGAACACCGGGGAGCTGTTTTTT. Protein: CASSLWDTKPNTGELFF.